Below, 27 T cell receptor beta chains from the same sample are listed, as sequenced in a study of Graves' ophthalmopathy and Graves' hyperthyroidism. TCR beta CDR3 regions were amplified from RNA transcripts. A first-round RT-PCR used HTBI primers, followed by a second-round multiplex PCR. TCRdb processed the multiplex PCR reads anew with MiXCR; each CDR3 protein has one entry. Altogether over 650,000 distinct CDR3 sequences are present, over 40% being singletons, with the ten largest covering around 3.3%. Sequencing was done on a sample of peripheral blood. The receptors were sampled from an adult man with Graves' ophthalmopathy.

In the case of this clonotype: A much larger clone lies one base from this, so it may be a read error. This chain connects TRBV7-8 to TRBJ1-4, with TRBD1 matching over 10 bases. Germline assignment: CDR1 SGHVS and CDR2 FQNEAQ. The junction had 6 bases not matched to a gene; V was cut back by 1 base and J by 7 bases. CDR3 size: 16 residues. The chain's CDR3 is CASSLEGTGVFEKLFF. The CDR3 nucleotides read TGTGCCAGCAGCTTAGAAGGGACAGGGGTTTTTGAAAAACTGTTTTTT.

The rearrangement joins TRBV7-2 to TRBJ1-1; 7 bases fit TRBD1. CDR3 length: 14 amino acids. CDR1 and CDR2 (germline): SGHTA, FQGNSA. V was pared by 8 bases and J by 0 bases, with 6 bases of the junction left unmatched. DNA of the CDR3: TGTGCCAGCCGTACGGGACAGTTGAACACTGAAGCTTTCTTT. This sequence encodes CASRTGQLNTEAFF.

The rearrangement links TRBV12-3 or TRBV12-4 to TRBJ1-5; TRBD1 might be the D (5 bases). The CDR3 contains 15 residues. V was shortened by 3 bases and J by 6 bases, with 15 bases between the two germline ends. CDR3 bases: TGTGCCAGCAGTTTTTCGGGGGAAAAAGTTCAGCCCCAGCATTTT. Translation: CASSFSGEKVQPQHF.

On this clonotype: Germline and junction disagree at one end, which may indicate a read error. The rearrangement uses TRBV12-3 or TRBV12-4 and TRBJ1-2, with no clear D. This CDR3 has 12 amino acids. The CDR3 is CAGSSMTCGYTF. CDR3 DNA: TGTGCCGGCAGTTCTATGACCTGTGGCTACACCTTC.

This clonotype was recorded at least ten times. The CDR3: CASSEFGNSPLHF. CDR3 DNA sequence: TGTGCCAGCAGTGAATTCGGAAATTCACCCCTCCACTTT. J is TRBJ1-6 and V is TRBV25-1; D uncertain. This CDR3 comprises 13 residues. Trimming left V 1 base short and J 7 bases short, with 5 bases between. Per the germline V gene, CDR1 is MGHDK and CDR2 is SYGVNS. The full variable domain, with the rest looked up from reference TRBV25-1 and TRBJ1-6, is EADIYQTPRYLVIGTGKKITLECSQTMGHDKMYWYQQDPGMELHLIHYSYGVNSTEKGDLSSESTVSRIRTEHFPLTLESARPSHTSQYLCASSEFGNSPLHFGNGTRLTVT.

This chain links TRBV6-5 with TRBJ2-5, with TRBD1 matching 7 bases. CDR1 is MNHEY, CDR2 SVGAGI, per germline. The V segment lost 1 base and the J segment 2 bases; nucleotides outside the gene matches: 7. The CDR3 runs to 16 residues. The chain's CDR3 is CASSYLDRPKQETQYF. The CDR3 coding sequence is TGTGCCAGCAGTTACTTGGACAGGCCGAAGCAAGAGACCCAGTACTTC.

This clonotype was seen just once. The genes are TRBV29-1 and TRBJ1-2, with unresolved D. The CDR3 has 10 residues. V was cut by 4 bases and J by 6 bases, with 6 bases left in between. Germline CDR1 and CDR2: SQVTM and ANQGSEA. The DNA of the CDR3 is TGCAGCGTTGGGGCGAATGGCTACACCTTC. Translation: CSVGANGYTF.

This clonotype was detected a few times. The V and J genes are TRBV25-1 and TRBJ1-4; 9 positions match TRBD1. CDR1 and CDR2 (germline): MGHDK, SYGVNS. The trim removed 6 bases at V and 8 bases at J, leaving 7 bases unmatched. The CDR3 runs to 14 residues. The CDR3 DNA reads as TGTGCCAGCAGCTCCGGGACAGGGTACGAAAAACTGTTTTTT. Translating it yields CASSSGTGYEKLFF.

This clonotype was seen only a few times. The V call is TRBV7-8, the J call TRBJ1-1, with no clear D. Trimming left V 5 bases short and J 4 bases short, with 14 bases between. The CDR3 runs 14 residues. The germline V gene encodes CDR1 SGHVS and CDR2 FQNEAQ. The CDR3 loop is CASSAREPRTEAFF. The CDR3 DNA follows: TGTGCCAGCAGCGCCCGCGAACCGCGCACTGAAGCTTTCTTT. Full variable domain (missing parts from reference TRBV7-8 and TRBJ1-1): GAGVSQSPRYKVAKRGQDVALRCDPISGHVSLFWYQQALGQGPEFLTYFQNEAQLDKSGLPSDRFFAERPEGSVSTLKIQRTQQEDSAVYLCASSAREPRTEAFFGQGTRLTVV.

This clonotype was detected a few times. The chain uses TRBV20-1 and TRBJ2-5; 9 nucleotides line up with TRBD1. The ends lost 6 bases at V and 5 bases at J; junction bases unmatched: 16. The CDR3 runs 16 residues. Germline V gives CDR1 DFQATT, CDR2 SNEGSKA (reference sequence). CDR3 sequence: CSATQGATGGWETQYF. In nucleotides, the CDR3 is TGCAGTGCCACACAGGGGGCCACAGGGGGCTGGGAGACCCAGTACTTC.

About this clonotype itself: This may come from a read error, since a much larger clone is one base off. The conserved phenylalanine or tryptophan is not found at the CDR3 terminus, so this likely reflects a read error. The chain joins TRBV25-1 to TRBJ1-1, with D unclear. Germline assignment: CDR1 MGHDK and CDR2 SYGVNS. V dropped 5 bases and J dropped 0 bases, with 7 bases sitting between them. CDR3 length: 13 amino acids. CDR3 in amino acids: CASSTQLNTEAFL. The CDR3 DNA sequence: TGTGCCAGCAGTACCCAGTTGAACACTGAAGCTTTCCTT.

This clonotype was seen just once. This chain connects TRBV29-1 to TRBJ2-6, with unresolved D. The length of the CDR3 is 13 residues. Germline V CDR1 and CDR2: SQVTM, ANQGSEA. Trimming took off 7 bases at V and 4 bases at J, with 11 bases between the two ends. The DNA of the CDR3 is TGCAGCGGACACAAAACAGGGGCCAACGTCCTGACTTTC. It encodes CSGHKTGANVLTF. Full variable domain (rest looked up from reference TRBV29-1 and TRBJ2-6): SAVISQKPSRDICQRGTSLTIQCQVDSQVTMMFWYRQQPGQSLTLIATANQGSEATYESGFVIDKFPISRPNLTFSTLTVSNMSPEDSSIYLCSGHKTGANVLTFGAGSRLTVL.

This clonotype was recorded at least ten times. The chain recombines TRBV7-3 with TRBJ1-1; D is perhaps TRBD1 (6 bases). V was shortened by 6 bases and J by 2 bases, with 10 bases between the two germline ends. The germline V gene has CDR1 SGHTA and CDR2 FQGTGA. The CDR3 contains 13 residues. The CDR3 reads CASSQGINTEAFF. Written as DNA, the CDR3 is TGTGCCAGCAGTCAGGGGATCAACACTGAAGCTTTCTTT.

The chain is built from TRBV29-1 and TRBJ1-5; no firm D call. V was cut by 1 base and J by 0 bases, with 4 bases left in between. Per germline, CDR1 SQVTM and CDR2 ANQGSEA. This CDR3 is built from 13 residues. CDR3 sequence (DNA): TGCAGCGTTGAAGGGAATAGCAATCAGCCCCAGCATTTT. It yields the protein CSVEGNSNQPQHF.

This clonotype has a handful of counts. The chain employs TRBV19 and TRBJ2-7, with D maybe TRBD1 (5 bases). V was pared by 1 base and J by 6 bases, with 10 bases between. The CDR3 runs to 13 residues. Per the germline V gene, CDR1 is LNHDA and CDR2 is SQIVND (reference sequence). The DNA of the CDR3 is TGTGCCAGTAGTATAGTTTCAGGGCGCGAGCAGTACTTC. The encoded protein is CASSIVSGREQYF.

There are many counts of this clonotype. This chain joins TRBV7-6 and TRBJ2-7; D is unresolved. Trimming pared 6 bases from V and 2 bases from J, leaving 8 bases between. Germline V gene lookup returns CDR1 SGHVS and CDR2 FNYEAQ. The CDR3 runs to 12 residues. CDR3 residues: CASSSDPYEQYF. Written as DNA, the CDR3 is TGTGCCAGCAGTTCGGACCCCTACGAGCAGTACTTC.

This clonotype showed up many times. The chain uses TRBV24-1 and TRBJ2-7; D might be TRBD1 or TRBD2, each matching 7 bases. Germline lookup yields CDR1 KGHDR and CDR2 SFDVKD. The V gene lost 2 bases and the J gene lost 7 bases, with 17 bases spanning the gap. The CDR3 runs 15 residues. The CDR3 bases are TGTGCCACCAGTGATTCGAGACAGGGAGGGAAGGAGCAGTACTTC. It codes for CATSDSRQGGKEQYF.

This clonotype turned up a few times. The rearrangement joins TRBV19 to TRBJ2-7; unclear D gene. Trimming removed 1 base at V and 5 bases at J, with 9 bases between. From germline, CDR1 is LNHDA and CDR2 SQIVND (reference sequence). The CDR3 length is 13 residues. Here the CDR3 DNA reads TGTGCCAGTAGTATAGGCCTAGTTGACGAGCAGTACTTC. Translated, it gives CASSIGLVDEQYF.

This clonotype has only a few counts. This chain joins TRBV7-8 and TRBJ2-7, with 12 bases matching TRBD2. The junction had 2 bases not matched to a gene; V was cut back by 5 bases and J by 0 bases. The germline V gene encodes CDR1 SGHVS and CDR2 FQNEAQ. The CDR3 contains 15 residues. The CDR3 DNA is TGTGCCAGCAGCGGACTAGCGGGGCCCTCCTACGAGCAGTACTTC. This translates into CASSGLAGPSYEQYF.

This chain joins TRBV2 and TRBJ1-4; D unresolved. CDR1 and CDR2 from the germline V gene are SNHLY and FYNNEI. V lost 1 base and J 12 bases, leaving 9 bases between the germline ends. This CDR3 spans 12 amino acids. CDR3 bases: TGTGCCAGCAGTGAAGAGGAATTAGAACTGTTTTTT. Amino acid sequence: CASSEEELELFF.

This clonotype was found many times. This rearrangement joins TRBV19 to TRBJ1-5; D remains unclear. The CDR3 covers 13 residues. Germline assignment: CDR1 LNHDA and CDR2 SQIVND (reference sequence). Trimming took off 7 bases at V and 0 bases at J, with 7 bases between the two ends. The CDR3 protein is CASTEDSNQPQHF. For the CDR3, the DNA is TGTGCCAGTACGGAAGATAGCAATCAGCCCCAGCATTTT.

This clonotype was detected many times. The chain has TRBV7-9 and TRBJ1-2; D unresolved. CDR3 length: 13 residues. CDR1 is SEHNR and CDR2 is FQNEAQ in the germline V gene (reference sequence). Trimming left V 3 bases short and J 6 bases short, with 11 bases between. This chain's CDR3 is CASSFRPEHGYTF. CDR3 in DNA: TGTGCCAGCAGCTTTCGACCAGAGCATGGCTACACCTTC. The full variable domain, completed using reference TRBV7-9 and TRBJ1-2, is DTGVSQNPRHKITKRGQNVTFRCDPISEHNRLYWYRQTLGQGPEFLTYFQNEAQLEKSRLLSDRFSAERPKGSFSTLEIQRTEQGDSAMYLCASSFRPEHGYTFGSGTRLTVV.

As for this clonotype: This may be a read error: a much more frequent sequence differs by one nucleotide. The chain combines TRBV11-1 with TRBJ2-7; TRBD1 is a possible D gene (6 bases). This CDR3 spans 15 amino acids. Germline loops: CDR1 SGHAT, CDR2 FQDESV (reference sequence). The V gene lost 3 bases and the J gene lost 5 bases, with 17 bases spanning the gap. The CDR3 loop reads CASSFGRTGLDEQYF. The DNA of the CDR3 is TGTGCCAGCAGCTTCGGCCGAACAGGGTTGGACGAGCAGTACTTC.

Details on this clonotype: The junction differs from germline at one of its ends, possibly a read error. The chain couples TRBV10-3 to TRBJ2-7, with D possibly being TRBD1 (6 bases). The CDR3 runs 14 residues. Germline V gene sequence: CDR1 ENHRY, CDR2 SYGVKD. The CDR3 DNA follows: TGTGCCAGCAGTTACGGTAGGCCCCCAGGGGCGCAGTACTTC. This gives the protein CASSYGRPPGAQYF.

This clonotype was counted ten times or more. The chain employs TRBV12-3 or TRBV12-4 and TRBJ1-1; 7 nucleotides agree with TRBD1. With 5 bases clipped from V and 10 bases from J, the junction kept 7 bases outside the gene matches. This CDR3 comprises 12 residues. The CDR3 region is CASSMTGLGAFF. The DNA for the CDR3 is TGTGCCAGCAGTATGACAGGGTTGGGAGCTTTCTTT.

This clonotype has only a few counts. The V and J genes are TRBV7-2 and TRBJ2-2; no definite D call. Germline V CDR1 and CDR2: SGHTA, FQGNSA. V was trimmed by 2 bases and J by 6 bases, leaving 13 bases between them. This CDR3 spans 15 amino acids. The CDR3 sequence: CASSLIGASSGELFF. The CDR3 DNA reads as TGTGCCAGCAGCTTAATTGGAGCGTCTTCCGGGGAGCTGTTTTTT.

V usage is TRBV7-2 and J usage is TRBJ2-7, with a possible D match to TRBD2 (5 bases). This CDR3 comprises 12 residues. V was clipped by 5 bases and J by 7 bases, with 12 bases between them. Germline CDR1 SGHTA, CDR2 FQGNSA. The CDR3 nucleotides read TGTGCCAGCAGCGTACGGACGGGGGAGCAGTACTTC. This encodes CASSVRTGEQYF. Using reference TRBV7-2 and TRBJ2-7 for the parts outside the CDR3, the full variable domain is GAGVSQSPSNKVTEKGKDVELRCDPISGHTALYWYRQSLGQGLEFLIYFQGNSAPDKSGLPSDRFSAERTGGSVSTLTIQRTQQEDSAVYLCASSVRTGEQYFGPGTRLTVT.